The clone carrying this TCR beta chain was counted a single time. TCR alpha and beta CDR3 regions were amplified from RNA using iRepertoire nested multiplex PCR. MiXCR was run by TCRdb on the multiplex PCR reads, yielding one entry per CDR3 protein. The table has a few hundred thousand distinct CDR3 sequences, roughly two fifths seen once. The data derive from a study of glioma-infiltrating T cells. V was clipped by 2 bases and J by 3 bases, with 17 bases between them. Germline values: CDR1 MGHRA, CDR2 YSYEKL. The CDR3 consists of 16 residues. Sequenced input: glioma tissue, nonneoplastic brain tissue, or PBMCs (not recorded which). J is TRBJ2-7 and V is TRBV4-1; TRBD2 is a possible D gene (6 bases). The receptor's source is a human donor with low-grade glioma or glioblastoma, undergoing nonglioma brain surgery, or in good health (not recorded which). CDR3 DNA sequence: TGCGCCAGCAGCCAACCCGGGAGAGTCCACTACTACGAGCAGTACTTC. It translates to CASSQPGRVHYYEQYF.